A single sample is the source of the 2 T cell receptor beta chains below, sequenced in a study of shared clonotypes between healthy human individuals. Repertoires were generated with immunoSEQ multiplex PCR, while TCRdb's copy carries only in-frame clones and drops some. The sample records around 1.1 million clones, about 84% being singletons. Sample: memory CD4+ T cells from PBMCs. The subset was: CD45RA-negative fraction. These receptors were obtained from a man between 18 and 29 years old in good health. Some clones in this sample may be carry-over from other donors' samples.

This chain joins TRBV7-9 and TRBJ2-7; D tentatively reads TRBD1 or TRBD2 (5 bases each). Looked up from germline, CDR1 is SEHNR and CDR2 is FQNEAQ (reference sequence). This CDR3 is 16 amino acids long. Deletions cut 4 bases from V and 0 bases from J, with 16 bases between. The CDR3 sequence is CASSSLWAGSSYEQYF. As DNA, the CDR3 is TGTGCCAGCAGCTCCCTCTGGGCAGGGAGCTCCTACGAGCAGTACTTC.

Concerning this clone: The same CDR3 can be traced to other DNA sequences in this sample. The V and J genes are TRBV28 and TRBJ2-3; D is ambiguous. The V gene lost 4 bases and the J gene lost 0 bases, with 5 bases spanning the gap. Germline V CDR1 and CDR2: MDHEN, SYDVKM. This CDR3 comprises 13 residues. In DNA form, the CDR3 reads TGTGCCAGCAGTTCCGTTAGCACAGATACGCAGTATTTT. Translating gives CASSSVSTDTQYF.